These 27 T cell receptor beta chains were sequenced from one sample in a study of cytomegalovirus exposure and HLA in healthy donors. PCR primers comprised 60 Vbeta and 13 Jbeta primers. Profiled with immunoSEQ multiplex PCR; TCRdb holds only in-frame clones, not every one. The sample holds around 80,000 clones, over 70% seen once. The sample comprised PBMCs. The receptors originated from a man aged 35 to 55 in good health and CMV-seropositive.

The chain joins TRBV2 to TRBJ2-5, with a weak D call TRBD1 (5 bases). Germline CDR1 reads SNHLY; CDR2 reads FYNNEI. This CDR3 has 14 residues. Trimming pared 4 bases from V and 1 base from J, leaving 10 bases between. The CDR3 region is CASSGDSFQETQYF. DNA for the CDR3: TGTGCCAGCAGTGGTGACAGTTTCCAAGAGACCCAGTACTTC.

The V call is TRBV9, the J call TRBJ2-5; D is perhaps TRBD2 (6 bases). V was shortened by 0 bases and J by 0 bases, with 9 bases between the two germline ends. The germline V gene has CDR1 SGDLS and CDR2 YYNGEE. The CDR3 contains 15 residues. Here the CDR3 reads CASSVGASDQETQYF. In nucleotides, the CDR3 is TGTGCCAGCAGCGTAGGGGCTAGCGACCAAGAGACCCAGTACTTC. The full variable domain, completed using reference TRBV9 and TRBJ2-5, is DSGVTQTPKHLITATGQRVTLRCSPRSGDLSVYWYQQSLDQGLQFLIQYYNGEERAKGNILERFSAQQFPDLHSELNLSSLELGDSALYFCASSVGASDQETQYFGPGTRLLVL.

The sample holds a few counts of this clone. J is TRBJ2-3 and V is TRBV6-5; D is ambiguous. CDR1 is MNHEY and CDR2 is SVGAGI in the germline V gene. V gave up 5 bases and J gave up 5 bases, with 14 bases separating them. The CDR3 has 14 amino acids. CDR3 sequence (DNA): TGTGCCAGCAGTCCAAACCTACCGGGAGATACGCAGTATTTT. Residues: CASSPNLPGDTQYF.

This chain connects TRBV6-6 to TRBJ1-4, with a possible D match to TRBD1 (5 bases). The germline gives CDR1 MNHNY, CDR2 SVGAGI (reference sequence). The CDR3 contains 14 residues. Trimming shortened V by 7 bases and J by 8 bases, and 17 bases separated the two germline ends. CDR3 sequence (DNA): TGTGCCAGCACGAGGGAGGGGAAGGGCGAAAAACTGTTTTTT. Translated: CASTREGKGEKLFF.

The chain recombines TRBV28 with TRBJ1-1; tentative D call: TRBD1 (6 bases). CDR1 MDHEN and CDR2 SYDVKM come from the germline V gene. The CDR3 has 14 amino acids. With 5 bases removed from V and 4 bases from J, the gap between germline ends came to 14 bases. CDR3 sequence: CASSPGAGATEAFF. The CDR3 coding sequence is TGTGCCAGCAGTCCCGGGGCGGGGGCCACTGAAGCTTTCTTT. The full variable domain, completed using reference TRBV28 and TRBJ1-1, is DVKVTQSSRYLVKRTGEKVFLECVQDMDHENMFWYRQDPGLGLRLIYFSYDVKMKEKGDIPEGYSVSREKKERFSLILESASTNQTSMYLCASSPGAGATEAFFGQGTRLTVV.

This clone was counted a single time. CDR3 DNA sequence: TGTGCCAGCATTGGGACAACGAGGGGCACTGAAGCTTTCTTT. This translates into CASIGTTRGTEAFF. The J gene is TRBJ1-1, the V gene TRBV2; TRBD1 might be the D (6 bases). The CDR3 length is 14 residues. Trimming cost V 7 bases and J 4 bases, with 16 bases left between them. CDR1 is SNHLY, CDR2 FYNNEI, per germline.

V is TRBV9 and J is TRBJ1-2; TRBD1 matches 8 bases. The ends lost 0 bases at V and 4 bases at J; junction bases unmatched: 8. CDR1 SGDLS and CDR2 YYNGEE come from the germline V gene. The length of the CDR3 is 16 residues. The chain's CDR3 is CASSVDPAGGAYGYTF. The CDR3 region has the DNA TGTGCCAGCAGCGTAGATCCGGCAGGGGGCGCCTATGGCTACACCTTC.

In this sample, this clone turned up a few times. The chain links TRBV28 to TRBJ2-6; D might be TRBD2 (6 bases). V was clipped by 7 bases and J by 0 bases, with 13 bases between them. CDR1 and CDR2 (germline): MDHEN, SYDVKM. The CDR3 is 16 amino acids. The CDR3 protein is CASTFGTLSGANVLTF. In nucleotides, the CDR3 is TGTGCCAGCACGTTCGGGACTCTCTCTGGGGCCAACGTCCTGACTTTC.

The DNA of the CDR3 is TGTGCCAGCAGCGCTTCGGGACTAGCGGGAGGAGGCGGAGAGACCCAGTACTTC. This translates into CASSASGLAGGGGETQYF. The chain combines TRBV13 with TRBJ2-5, with 15 bases lining up with TRBD2. Germline trimming cut 5 bases from V and 4 bases from J; bases unmatched to any gene: 11. Per germline, CDR1 PRHDT and CDR2 FYEKMQ (reference sequence). The CDR3 has 18 residues.

V usage is TRBV10-1 and J usage is TRBJ2-5; 7 positions agree with TRBD1. Germline V lookup: CDR1 WNHNN, CDR2 SYGVQD (reference sequence). The CDR3 loop spans 11 amino acids. Losses at the gene ends were 6 bases for V and 13 bases for J; bases not matched to a gene: 8. CDR3 bases: TGCGCCAGCAGAGGGACAGACCGCTGGTACTTC. Protein product: CASRGTDRWYF.

V gene TRBV14 combines with J gene TRBJ2-2; D remains unclear. Germline lookup yields CDR1 SGHDN and CDR2 FVKESK. The CDR3 runs to 14 residues. V was trimmed by 4 bases and J by 6 bases, leaving 12 bases between them. CDR3 sequence reads: CASSPLDEAGELFF. The DNA for the CDR3 is TGTGCCAGCAGCCCCTTGGATGAGGCCGGGGAGCTGTTTTTT.

This clone was recorded a few times. The CDR3 spells CASKGTGRGETQYF. CDR3 coding DNA: TGTGCCAGCAAGGGGACAGGGAGGGGAGAGACCCAGTACTTC. The chain is built from TRBV25-1 and TRBJ2-5, with 9 bases matching TRBD1. CDR1 and CDR2 from the germline V gene are MGHDK and SYGVNS. CDR3 length: 14 amino acids. Germline trimming cut 7 bases from V and 4 bases from J; bases unmatched to any gene: 7.

This clone came up a few times. This chain joins TRBV10-3 and TRBJ1-1; D is possibly TRBD1 (6 bases). Per germline, CDR1 ENHRY and CDR2 SYGVKD. Trimming shortened V by 0 bases and J by 0 bases, and 8 bases separated the two germline ends. The CDR3 is 15 amino acids. CDR3 bases: TGTGCCATCAGTGAGTCCCAGGGGCTGAACACTGAAGCTTTCTTT. This gives the protein CAISESQGLNTEAFF.

The chain links TRBV5-4 to TRBJ2-3; 8 bases match TRBD2. Trimming took 3 bases from V and 2 from J; bases not matched to a gene: 5. CDR1 SGHNT and CDR2 YYREEE come from the germline V gene (reference sequence). The CDR3 runs to 15 residues. Written as DNA, the CDR3 is TGTGCCAGCAGCTCGGGACTAGGTTCCACAGATACGCAGTATTTT. Translating it yields CASSSGLGSTDTQYF.

The chain employs TRBV2 and TRBJ1-5, with a tentative D call TRBD1 (5 bases). With 3 bases removed from V and 5 bases from J, the gap between germline ends came to 8 bases. CDR1 is SNHLY and CDR2 is FYNNEI in the germline V gene. The CDR3 consists of 13 residues. The CDR3 region has the DNA TGTGCCAGCAGTGATGGGGACTATCAGCCCCAGCATTTT. It specifies CASSDGDYQPQHF.

This chain connects TRBV28 to TRBJ1-2; a possible D gene is TRBD1 (6 bases). The germline CDR1 and CDR2 sequences are MDHEN and SYDVKM. Trimming stripped 5 bases from V and 4 bases from J, with 14 bases between. CDR3 length equals 14 residues. The CDR3, as DNA: TGTGCCAGCAGTCCCGGGACACGATTCTATGGCTACACCTTC. Its protein is CASSPGTRFYGYTF.

The chain joins TRBV7-7 to TRBJ2-1; 7 nucleotides agree with TRBD1. The V segment lost 4 bases and the J segment 8 bases; nucleotides outside the gene matches: 5. The CDR3 covers 13 residues. Germline V gene data show CDR1 as SSHAT and CDR2 as FNYEAQ (reference sequence). CDR3 amino acids: CASSSNRGDEQFF. DNA of the CDR3: TGTGCCAGCAGCTCGAACAGGGGTGATGAGCAGTTCTTC. The entire variable domain, with the rest obtained from reference TRBV7-7 and TRBJ2-1, is as follows: GAGVSQSPRYKVTKRGQDVTLRCDPISSHATLYWYQQALGQGPEFLTYFNYEAQPDKSGLPSDRFSAERPEGSISTLTIQRTEQRDSAMYRCASSSNRGDEQFFGPGTRLTVL.

The gene calls are TRBV5-6 and TRBJ1-3; D perhaps matches TRBD1 (5 bases). The CDR3 covers 14 residues. Trimming took off 4 bases at V and 0 bases at J, with 8 bases between the two ends. Per germline, CDR1 SGHDT and CDR2 YYEEEE. The chain's CDR3 is CASSRQSSGNTIYF. For the CDR3, the DNA is TGTGCCAGCAGCCGACAGAGCTCTGGAAACACCATATATTTT.

The chain recombines TRBV5-1 with TRBJ1-6; 7 bases fit TRBD1. CDR3 length: 14 residues. Germline CDR1 and CDR2: SGHRS and YFSETQ. Germline trimming cut 4 bases from V and 8 bases from J; bases unmatched to any gene: 6. Here the CDR3 DNA reads TGCGCCAGCAGCATCGGACAGGCGCATTCACCCCTCCACTTT. Translating it yields CASSIGQAHSPLHF.

This clone turned up a few times. The chain links TRBV5-8 to TRBJ2-3, with TRBD1 identical over 10 bases. CDR3 size: 16 residues. The V segment lost 4 bases and the J segment 9 bases; nucleotides outside the gene matches: 14. In germline, CDR1 is SGHTS, CDR2 YDEGEE. The CDR3 nucleotides read TGTGCCAGCAGCCACCGGGACAGGGGAGTTATAGGCACGCAGTATTTT. Translation: CASSHRDRGVIGTQYF.

This clone is medium-sized. The chain uses TRBV2 and TRBJ2-7, with a tentative D call TRBD1 (5 bases). V lost 6 bases and J 1 base, leaving 7 bases between the germline ends. Germline assignment: CDR1 SNHLY and CDR2 FYNNEI. This CDR3 has 12 amino acids. Here the CDR3 DNA reads TGTGCCAGCAGACAGGAGTCCTACGAGCAGTACTTC. This gives the protein CASRQESYEQYF.

The chain employs TRBV19 and TRBJ1-4; TRBD1 aligns across 7 bases. V was clipped by 3 bases and J by 8 bases; unmatched bases: 3. The CDR3 covers 13 residues. Germline-derived CDR1 and CDR2 are LNHDA and SQIVND (reference sequence). Written as DNA, the CDR3 is TGTGCCAGTAGTATTGGACAGGAGGAAAAACTGTTTTTT. It translates to CASSIGQEEKLFF.

This clone has more than one count but fewer than ten. Within the sample, other DNA sequences also encode this same CDR3. The chain links TRBV28 to TRBJ1-5; 7 bases agree with TRBD1. This CDR3 is built from 14 residues. The trim removed 3 bases at V and 2 bases at J, leaving 1 base unmatched. Germline loops: CDR1 MDHEN, CDR2 SYDVKM. This CDR3 reads CASSFGTGNQPQHF. In DNA, the CDR3 is TGTGCCAGCAGTTTTGGGACAGGCAATCAGCCCCAGCATTTT.

V and J are TRBV14 and TRBJ2-1; TRBD2 aligns across 14 bases. V gave up 4 bases and J gave up 9 bases; unmatched junction bases: 2. CDR3 size: 14 residues. Per the germline V gene, CDR1 is SGHDN and CDR2 is FVKESK. CDR3 DNA: TGTGCCAGCAGCCCCGGACTAGCGGGAGGTGAGCAGTTCTTC. Translated: CASSPGLAGGEQFF.

This clone has only a few counts. The chain joins TRBV30 to TRBJ1-2, with 7 bases fitting TRBD1. The CDR3 runs 12 residues. The ends lost 4 bases at V and 4 bases at J; junction bases unmatched: 3. Germline V gives CDR1 GTSNPN, CDR2 SVGIG (reference sequence). This chain's CDR3 is CAWTGTVYGYTF. CDR3 bases: TGTGCCTGGACCGGGACAGTCTATGGCTACACCTTC.

This rearrangement joins TRBV2 to TRBJ1-1; no reliable D call. Germline CDR1 SNHLY, CDR2 FYNNEI. The CDR3 is 15 residues long. Trimming left V 5 bases short and J 2 bases short, with 15 bases between. This CDR3 is CASSPGGIGNTEAFF. DNA for the CDR3: TGTGCCAGCAGTCCAGGAGGGATAGGTAACACTGAAGCTTTCTTT.

About this clone: Other DNA variants within this sample encode the same CDR3. The J gene is TRBJ2-2, the V gene TRBV5-4, with 7 nucleotides matching TRBD1. The CDR3 is 15 amino acids. Germline lookup yields CDR1 SGHNT and CDR2 YYREEE (reference sequence). V lost 0 bases and J lost 1; bases outside the gene matches: 0. CDR3 region: CASSLGQGNTGELFF. The DNA for the CDR3 is TGTGCCAGCAGCTTGGGACAGGGGAACACCGGGGAGCTGTTTTTT.